This TCR beta chain appears in the sequencing data of a study of T cell responses to AZD1222 COVID-19 vaccine. Study-level points and caveats: Nearly half of spike-specific TCRs reportedly target unmutated variant regions. It was only after the peak T cell response that any repertoires were sampled. Spike-specific TCR breadth and depth went up after people got two AZD1222 doses.

Clones were sequenced by immunoSEQ multiplex PCR, and TCRdb holds only the in-frame ones, with some missing. This sample carries 140,000 or so clones, roughly 89% of them seen once, and the ten largest clones take over 1.5%. Concerning this clone: The antigen is unknown. One end of the junction varies from germline; a read error may be responsible.

Germline V CDR1 and CDR2: SGHRS, YFSETQ. The CDR3 contains 15 residues. The chain carries TRBV5-1 and TRBJ1-3; 9 bases are shared with TRBD1. The input for sequencing was peripheral blood, taken on day 0 of AZD1222 vaccination. This TCR was recovered from an adult in good health. CDR3 nucleotide sequence: TGCGCCAGCACCTTGGACAGGGGATCTGGAAACACCATATATTTT. Protein: CASTLDRGSGNTIYF.